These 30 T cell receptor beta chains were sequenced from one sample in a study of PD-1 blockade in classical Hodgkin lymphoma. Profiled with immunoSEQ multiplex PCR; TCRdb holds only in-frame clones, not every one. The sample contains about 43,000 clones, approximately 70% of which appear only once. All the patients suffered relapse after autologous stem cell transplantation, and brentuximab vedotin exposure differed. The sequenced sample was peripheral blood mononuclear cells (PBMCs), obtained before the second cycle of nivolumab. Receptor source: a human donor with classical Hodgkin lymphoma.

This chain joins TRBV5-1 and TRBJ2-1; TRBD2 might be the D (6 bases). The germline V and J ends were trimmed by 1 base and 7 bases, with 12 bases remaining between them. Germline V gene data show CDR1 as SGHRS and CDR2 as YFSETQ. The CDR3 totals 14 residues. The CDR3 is CASSLYGGLNEQFF. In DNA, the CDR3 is TGCGCCAGCAGCTTGTATGGAGGGTTGAATGAGCAGTTCTTC.

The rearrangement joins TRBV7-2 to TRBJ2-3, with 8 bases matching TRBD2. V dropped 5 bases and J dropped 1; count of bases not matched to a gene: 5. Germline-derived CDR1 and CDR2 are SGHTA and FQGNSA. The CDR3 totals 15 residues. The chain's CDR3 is CASSAGTRGTDTQYF. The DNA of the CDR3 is TGTGCCAGCAGCGCCGGGACTAGAGGCACAGATACGCAGTATTTT.

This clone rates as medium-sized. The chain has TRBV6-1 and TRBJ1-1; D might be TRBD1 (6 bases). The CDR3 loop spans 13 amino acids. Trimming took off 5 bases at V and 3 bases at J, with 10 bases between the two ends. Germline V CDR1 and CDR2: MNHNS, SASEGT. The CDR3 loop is CASSPTGYTEAFF. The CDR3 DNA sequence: TGTGCCAGCAGTCCTACAGGGTACACTGAAGCTTTCTTT.

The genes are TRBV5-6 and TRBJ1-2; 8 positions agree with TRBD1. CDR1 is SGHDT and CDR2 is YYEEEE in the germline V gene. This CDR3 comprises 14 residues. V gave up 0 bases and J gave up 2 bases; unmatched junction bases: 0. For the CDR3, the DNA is TGTGCCAGCAGCTTGGGGGACAGGAACTATGGCTACACCTTC. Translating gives CASSLGDRNYGYTF.

CDR3 nucleotide sequence: TGTGCCAGCAGTTTAGCAGGGGAGTATCAGCCCCAGCATTTT. Its protein is CASSLAGEYQPQHF. The rearrangement links TRBV27 to TRBJ1-5; D is possibly TRBD1 (6 bases). The CDR3 covers 14 residues. Germline V gives CDR1 MNHEY, CDR2 SMNVEV (reference sequence). With 2 bases removed from V and 5 bases from J, the gap between germline ends came to 10 bases.

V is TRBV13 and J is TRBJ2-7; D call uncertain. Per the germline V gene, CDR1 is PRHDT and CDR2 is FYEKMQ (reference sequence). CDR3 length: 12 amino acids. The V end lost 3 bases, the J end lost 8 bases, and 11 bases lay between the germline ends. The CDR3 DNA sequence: TGTGCCAGCAGCTTGACAAGGGATAAGCAGTACTTC. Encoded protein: CASSLTRDKQYF.

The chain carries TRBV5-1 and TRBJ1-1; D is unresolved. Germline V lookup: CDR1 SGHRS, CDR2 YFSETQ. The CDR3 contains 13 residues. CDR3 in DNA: TGCGCGAGCGTTTTGACGGAGAACACTGAAGCTTTCTTT. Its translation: CASVLTENTEAFF.

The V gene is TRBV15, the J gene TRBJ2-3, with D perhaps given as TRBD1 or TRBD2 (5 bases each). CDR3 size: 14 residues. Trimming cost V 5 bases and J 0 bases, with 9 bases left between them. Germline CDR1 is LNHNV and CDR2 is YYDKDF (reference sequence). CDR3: CATSPWDSTDTQYF. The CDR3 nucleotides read TGTGCCACCAGCCCATGGGACAGCACAGATACGCAGTATTTT.

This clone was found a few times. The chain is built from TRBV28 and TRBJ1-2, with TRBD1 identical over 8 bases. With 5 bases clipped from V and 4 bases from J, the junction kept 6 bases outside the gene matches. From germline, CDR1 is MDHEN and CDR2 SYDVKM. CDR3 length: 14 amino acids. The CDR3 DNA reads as TGTGCCAGCAGTAAGACAGGGGCATTCTATGGCTACACCTTC. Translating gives CASSKTGAFYGYTF.

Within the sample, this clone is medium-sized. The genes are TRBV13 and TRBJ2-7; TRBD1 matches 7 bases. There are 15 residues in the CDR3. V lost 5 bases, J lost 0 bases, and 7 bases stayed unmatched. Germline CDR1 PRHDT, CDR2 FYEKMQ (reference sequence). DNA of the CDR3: TGTGCCAGCAGCCTCCGACAGGGAAACTCCTACGAGCAGTACTTC. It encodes CASSLRQGNSYEQYF.

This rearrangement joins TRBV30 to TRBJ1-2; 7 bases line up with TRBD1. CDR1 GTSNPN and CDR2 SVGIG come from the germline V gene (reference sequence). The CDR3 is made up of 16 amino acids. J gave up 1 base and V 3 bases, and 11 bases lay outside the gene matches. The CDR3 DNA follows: TGTGCCTGGAGGATAAAAGACAGGGACCTTAACTATGGCTACACCTTC. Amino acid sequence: CAWRIKDRDLNYGYTF.

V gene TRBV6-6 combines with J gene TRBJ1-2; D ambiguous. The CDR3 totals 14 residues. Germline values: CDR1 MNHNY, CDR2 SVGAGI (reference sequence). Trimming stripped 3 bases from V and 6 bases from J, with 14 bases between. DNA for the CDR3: TGTGCCAGCAGTTATTCCGGGATAGCGGATGGCTACACCTTC. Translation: CASSYSGIADGYTF.

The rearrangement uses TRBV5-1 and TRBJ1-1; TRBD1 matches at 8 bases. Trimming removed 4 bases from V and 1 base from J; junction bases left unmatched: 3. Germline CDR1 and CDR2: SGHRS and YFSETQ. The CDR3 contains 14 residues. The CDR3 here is CASSPQGANTEAFF. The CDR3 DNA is TGCGCCAGCAGCCCCCAGGGGGCGAACACTGAAGCTTTCTTT.

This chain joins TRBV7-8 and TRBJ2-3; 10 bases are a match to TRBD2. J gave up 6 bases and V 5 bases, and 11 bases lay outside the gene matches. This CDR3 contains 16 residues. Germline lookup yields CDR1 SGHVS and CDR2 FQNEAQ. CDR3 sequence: CASSPWTSGRSDTQYF. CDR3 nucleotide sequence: TGTGCCAGCAGCCCCTGGACTAGCGGAAGATCCGATACGCAGTATTTT.

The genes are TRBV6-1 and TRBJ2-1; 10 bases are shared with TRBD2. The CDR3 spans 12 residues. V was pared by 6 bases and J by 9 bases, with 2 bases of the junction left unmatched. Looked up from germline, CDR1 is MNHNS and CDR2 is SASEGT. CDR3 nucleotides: TGTGCCAGCAGCCTAGCGGGAGCTGAGCAGTTCTTC. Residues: CASSLAGAEQFF.

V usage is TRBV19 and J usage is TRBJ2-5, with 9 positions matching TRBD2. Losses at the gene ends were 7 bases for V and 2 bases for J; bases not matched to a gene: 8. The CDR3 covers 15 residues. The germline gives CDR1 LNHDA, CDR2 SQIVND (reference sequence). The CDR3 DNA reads TGTGCCAGTACCTCAAGGGCGGGGGGGCAAGAGACCCAGTACTTC. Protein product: CASTSRAGGQETQYF.

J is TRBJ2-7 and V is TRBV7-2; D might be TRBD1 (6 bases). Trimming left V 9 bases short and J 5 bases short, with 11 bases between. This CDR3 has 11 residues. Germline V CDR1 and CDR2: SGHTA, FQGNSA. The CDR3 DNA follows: TGTGCCAGTACAGGGTTTAACGAGCAGTACTTC. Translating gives CASTGFNEQYF.

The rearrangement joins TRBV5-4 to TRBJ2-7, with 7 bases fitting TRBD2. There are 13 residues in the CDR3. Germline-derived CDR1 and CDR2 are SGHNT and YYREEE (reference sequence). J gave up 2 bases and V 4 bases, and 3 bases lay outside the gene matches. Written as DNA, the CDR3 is TGTGCCAGCAGCGCCAGCGGGACCTACGAGCAGTACTTC. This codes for CASSASGTYEQYF.

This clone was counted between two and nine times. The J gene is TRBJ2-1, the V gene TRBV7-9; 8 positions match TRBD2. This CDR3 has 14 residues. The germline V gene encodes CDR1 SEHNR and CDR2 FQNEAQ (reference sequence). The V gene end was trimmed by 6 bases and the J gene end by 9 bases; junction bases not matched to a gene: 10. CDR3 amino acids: CASRATGGRSEQFF. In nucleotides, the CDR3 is TGTGCCAGCAGGGCGACGGGAGGGCGAAGTGAGCAGTTCTTC. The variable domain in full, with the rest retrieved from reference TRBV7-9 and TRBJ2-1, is DTGVSQNPRHKITKRGQNVTFRCDPISEHNRLYWYRQTLGQGPEFLTYFQNEAQLEKSRLLSDRFSAERPKGSFSTLEIQRTEQGDSAMYLCASRATGGRSEQFFGPGTRLTVL.

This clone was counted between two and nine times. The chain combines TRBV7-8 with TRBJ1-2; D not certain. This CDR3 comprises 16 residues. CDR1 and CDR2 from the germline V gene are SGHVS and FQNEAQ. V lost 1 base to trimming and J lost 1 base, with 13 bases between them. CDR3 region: CASSLVATDSNYGYTF. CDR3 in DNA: TGTGCCAGCAGCTTAGTCGCCACGGATAGTAACTATGGCTACACCTTC.

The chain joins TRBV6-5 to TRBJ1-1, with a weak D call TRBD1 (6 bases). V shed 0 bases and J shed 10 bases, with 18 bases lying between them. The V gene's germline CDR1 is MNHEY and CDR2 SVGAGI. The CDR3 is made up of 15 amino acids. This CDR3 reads CASSYSRMAGTRAFF. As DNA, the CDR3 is TGTGCCAGCAGTTACTCGAGAATGGCCGGGACACGAGCTTTCTTT.

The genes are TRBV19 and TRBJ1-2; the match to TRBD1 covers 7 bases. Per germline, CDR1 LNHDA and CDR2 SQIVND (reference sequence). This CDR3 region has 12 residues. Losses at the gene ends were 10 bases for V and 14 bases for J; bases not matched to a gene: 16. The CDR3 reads CATSSGTDILTF. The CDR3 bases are TGTGCCACCTCATCCGGGACAGATATACTTACCTTC.

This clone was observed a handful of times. This CDR3 is CASSLDPRRLNTEAFF. DNA for the CDR3: TGTGCCAGCAGCTTAGATCCCCGACGGTTGAACACTGAAGCTTTCTTT. V and J are TRBV7-8 and TRBJ1-1; D gene unclear. The CDR3 is 16 residues long. Germline V gene lookup returns CDR1 SGHVS and CDR2 FQNEAQ. Trimming pared 1 base from V and 0 bases from J, leaving 12 bases between.

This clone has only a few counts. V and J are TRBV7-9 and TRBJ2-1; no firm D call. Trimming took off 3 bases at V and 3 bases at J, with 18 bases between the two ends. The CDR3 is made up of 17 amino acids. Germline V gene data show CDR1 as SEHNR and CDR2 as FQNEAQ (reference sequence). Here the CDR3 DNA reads TGTGCCAGCAGCTTCCTCCTCCCAGGAGAGATCTACAATGAGCAGTTCTTC. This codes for CASSFLLPGEIYNEQFF. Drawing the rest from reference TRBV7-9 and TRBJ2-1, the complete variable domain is DTGVSQNPRHKITKRGQNVTFRCDPISEHNRLYWYRQTLGQGPEFLTYFQNEAQLEKSRLLSDRFSAERPKGSFSTLEIQRTEQGDSAMYLCASSFLLPGEIYNEQFFGPGTRLTVL.

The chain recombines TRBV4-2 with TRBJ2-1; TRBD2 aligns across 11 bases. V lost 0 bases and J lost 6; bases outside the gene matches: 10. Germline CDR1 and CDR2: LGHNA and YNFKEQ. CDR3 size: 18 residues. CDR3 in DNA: TGTGCCAGCAGCCAAGATCTCGATAGCGGGAGGGGCGGCAATGAGCAGTTCTTC. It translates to CASSQDLDSGRGGNEQFF.

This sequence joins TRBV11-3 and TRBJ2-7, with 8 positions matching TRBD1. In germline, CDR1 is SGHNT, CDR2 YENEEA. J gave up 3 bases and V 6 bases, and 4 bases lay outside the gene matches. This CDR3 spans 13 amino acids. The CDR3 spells CASSFGQGYEQYF. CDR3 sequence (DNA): TGTGCCAGCAGTTTCGGACAGGGCTACGAGCAGTACTTC.

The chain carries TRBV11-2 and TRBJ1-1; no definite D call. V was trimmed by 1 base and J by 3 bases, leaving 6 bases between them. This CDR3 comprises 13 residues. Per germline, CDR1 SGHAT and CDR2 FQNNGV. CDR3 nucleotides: TGTGCCAGCAGCTTAGTTGTAGACACTGAAGCTTTCTTT. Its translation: CASSLVVDTEAFF.

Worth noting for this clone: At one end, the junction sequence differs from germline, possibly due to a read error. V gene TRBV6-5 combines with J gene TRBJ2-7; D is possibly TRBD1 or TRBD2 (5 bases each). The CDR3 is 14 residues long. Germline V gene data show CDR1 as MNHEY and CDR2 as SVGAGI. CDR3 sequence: CASSFGTGTYGQYF. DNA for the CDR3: TGTGCCAGCAGTTTCGGGACGGGAACCTACGGGCAGTACTTC.

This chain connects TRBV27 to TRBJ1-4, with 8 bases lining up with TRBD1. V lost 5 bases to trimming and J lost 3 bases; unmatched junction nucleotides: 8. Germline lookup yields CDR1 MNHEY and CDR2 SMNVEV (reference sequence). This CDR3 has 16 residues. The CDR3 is CASSIDPGQANEKLFF. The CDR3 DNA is TGTGCCAGCAGTATAGACCCGGGACAGGCTAATGAAAAACTGTTTTTT.

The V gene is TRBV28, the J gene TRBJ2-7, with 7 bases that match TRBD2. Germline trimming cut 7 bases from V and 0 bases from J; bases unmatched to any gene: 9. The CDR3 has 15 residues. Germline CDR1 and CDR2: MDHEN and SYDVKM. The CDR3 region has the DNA TGTGCCAGCACCTCAAGTAGCGGGTCCTCCTACGAGCAGTACTTC. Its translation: CASTSSSGSSYEQYF.